This T cell receptor (beta chain) was profiled in a study of CD8+CD57+ T cells in acquired aplastic anemia. Study details: The sorted CD4+ and CD8+ cells yielded an average about 3.3 ug of DNA. General observations from the study: Overlapping CD8+ CDR3 repertoires of patients and controls contained around 31 shared sequences.

Remarks on this clonotype: Antigen unknown. The germline gene is not matched at one end of the junction; a read error may be the cause.

Selection for sequencing was limited to patients who had shown CD8+CD57+ cell expansion by flow cytometry. Severe acquired aplastic anemia was present in every patient. No therapy was given to patients before blood sampling. The CDR3 contains 14 residues. Germline lookup yields CDR1 ENHRY and CDR2 SYGVKD. For CDR3 and TCR beta VDJ profiling, genomic DNA was the template used. TCRdb re-analysed the reads in MiXCR, keeping a single row per CDR3 protein. This table has more than 150,000 distinct CDR3 sequences, around half appearing once. Sequencing was performed on sorted CD4+, CD8+, or CD8+CD57+ T cells (not recorded which) from PBMCs. V gene TRBV10-3 combines with J gene TRBJ1-3, with D perhaps matching TRBD1 (5 bases). The TCR comes from a human donor with aplastic anemia. The CDR3 DNA reads as TGTGCCATCGGTGACAGTCACACTGGAAACACCATATATTTT. It specifies CAIGDSHTGNTIYF.